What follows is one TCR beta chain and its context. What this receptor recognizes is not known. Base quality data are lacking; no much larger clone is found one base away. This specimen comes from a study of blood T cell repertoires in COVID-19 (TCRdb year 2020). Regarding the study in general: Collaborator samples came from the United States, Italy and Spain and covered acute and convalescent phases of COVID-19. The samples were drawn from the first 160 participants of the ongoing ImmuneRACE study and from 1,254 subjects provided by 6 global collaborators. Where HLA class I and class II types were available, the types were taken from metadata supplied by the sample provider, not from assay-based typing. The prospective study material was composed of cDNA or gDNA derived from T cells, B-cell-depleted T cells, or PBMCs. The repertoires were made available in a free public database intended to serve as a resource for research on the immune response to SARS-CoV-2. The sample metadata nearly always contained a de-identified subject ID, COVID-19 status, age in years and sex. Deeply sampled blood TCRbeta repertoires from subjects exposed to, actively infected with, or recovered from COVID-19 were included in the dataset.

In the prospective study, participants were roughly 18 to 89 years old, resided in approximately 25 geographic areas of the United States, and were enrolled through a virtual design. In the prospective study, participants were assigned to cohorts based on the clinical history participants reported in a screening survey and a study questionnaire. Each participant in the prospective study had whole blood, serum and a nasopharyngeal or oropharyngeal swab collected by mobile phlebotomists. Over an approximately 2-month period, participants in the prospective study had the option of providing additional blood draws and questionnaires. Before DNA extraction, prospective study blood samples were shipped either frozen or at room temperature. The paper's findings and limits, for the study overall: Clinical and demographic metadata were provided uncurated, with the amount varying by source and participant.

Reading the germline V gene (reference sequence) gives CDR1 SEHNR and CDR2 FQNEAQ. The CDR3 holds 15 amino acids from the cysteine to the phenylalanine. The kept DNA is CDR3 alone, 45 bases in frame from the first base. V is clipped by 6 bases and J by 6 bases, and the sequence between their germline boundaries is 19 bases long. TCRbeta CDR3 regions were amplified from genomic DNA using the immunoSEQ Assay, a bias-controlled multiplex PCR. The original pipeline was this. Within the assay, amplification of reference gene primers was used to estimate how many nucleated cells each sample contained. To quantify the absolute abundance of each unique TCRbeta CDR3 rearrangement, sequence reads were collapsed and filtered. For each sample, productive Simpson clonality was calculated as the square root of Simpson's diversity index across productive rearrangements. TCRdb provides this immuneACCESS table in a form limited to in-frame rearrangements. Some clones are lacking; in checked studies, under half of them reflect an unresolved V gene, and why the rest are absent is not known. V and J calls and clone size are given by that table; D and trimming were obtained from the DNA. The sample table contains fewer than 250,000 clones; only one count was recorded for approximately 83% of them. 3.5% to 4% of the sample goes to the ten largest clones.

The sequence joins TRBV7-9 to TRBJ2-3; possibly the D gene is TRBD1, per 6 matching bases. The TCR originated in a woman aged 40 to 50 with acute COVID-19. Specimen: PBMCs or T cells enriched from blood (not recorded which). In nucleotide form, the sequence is TGTGCCAGCAGTCCCCGGGACACCCTCGGGGATACGCAGTATTTT. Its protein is CASSPRDTLGDTQYF.